This T cell receptor (beta chain) was identified during a study of T cell responses to AZD1222 COVID-19 vaccine. Findings and limits, study-wide: In a largely white British group with more females than males, clonal diversity was possibly underestimated.

Looked up from germline, CDR1 is LGHNA and CDR2 is YSLEER. CDR3 size: 19 residues. J gave up 3 bases and V 0 bases, and 7 bases lay outside the gene matches. This clone came up a few times. Its specificity is not known. Sequencing used immunoSEQ multiplex PCR; TCRdb keeps in-frame clones, though not all of them. The table lists over 110,000 clones, around 93% of them singletons. This sequence was found in an adult in good health. This chain uses TRBV4-3 with TRBJ2-2; 13 nucleotides agree with TRBD2. The specimen was peripheral blood, collected on day 0 of AZD1222 vaccination. The CDR3 region is CASSQDALLAGGYTGELFF. CDR3 coding DNA: TGCGCCAGCAGCCAAGACGCATTACTAGCGGGAGGGTACACCGGGGAGCTGTTTTTT.